What follows are 2 T cell receptor beta chains derived from one specimen sequenced in a study of shared clonotypes between healthy human individuals (TCRdb year 2020). Library method: the immunoSEQ multiplex PCR assay. TCRdb took this table from immuneACCESS and kept in-frame rearrangements with V and J called. Such tables lack part of the clones; where checked against another copy, unresolved V genes explain under half of the gap, and the rest is unexplained. The sample contains 1.6 million or so clones, more than 95% of them found a single time. The ten most abundant clones make up about 1% of the sample. Sequenced input: naive CD4+ T cells sorted from blood. The sample's cell subset or site, from its label and the paper: CD45RA+ positively selected. These receptors were taken from a man aged 30 to 39 in good health.

Here the CDR3 DNA reads TGTGCCAGCAGTTCGGGGCGGCTTGGCTACACCTTC. It is translated as CASSSGRLGYTF. V is TRBV5-4 and J is TRBJ1-2, with a possible D match to TRBD1 (5 bases). CDR3 length: 12 amino acids. Germline lookup yields CDR1 SGHNT and CDR2 YYREEE (reference sequence). V dropped 5 bases and J dropped 7 bases, with 12 bases sitting between them.

The CDR3 region has the DNA TGTGCCAGCAGTTTAAGGAGGGGACTAGCGGGCTACAATGAGCAGTTCTTC. It encodes CASSLRRGLAGYNEQFF. V gene TRBV27 combines with J gene TRBJ2-1; 12 bases are shared with TRBD2. J gave up 3 bases and V 2 bases, and 5 bases lay outside the gene matches. The V gene's germline CDR1 is MNHEY and CDR2 SMNVEV (reference sequence). The CDR3 is 17 amino acids.